The clone carrying this T cell receptor beta chain showed up just a few times. The data stem from a study of blood T cell repertoires in COVID-19. About the study: From the United States, Italy and Spain came samples of acute and convalescent COVID-19. PBMCs, B-cell-depleted T cells, or T cells were the source of the cDNA or gDNA that made up the material.

This table comes from immunoSEQ multiplex PCR, and its TCRdb copy is limited to in-frame clones, with some not included. The sample holds hundreds of thousands of clones; roughly 85% are singletons and the top ten take 5%. Up to 2 weeks before entering the study, exposed participants had met a COVID-19 case. Germline loops: CDR1 LNHDA, CDR2 SQIVND (reference sequence). J was trimmed by 5 bases and V by 8 bases; bases with no gene match: 11. The CDR3 is 14 amino acids. The receptor's source is a man aged 35 to 55 who had been exposed to COVID-19. The V gene is TRBV19, the J gene TRBJ2-7; 8 positions agree with TRBD1. Sequenced sample: PBMCs or T cells enriched from blood (not recorded which). This CDR3 is CASAQGANTNEQYF. CDR3 coding DNA: TGTGCCAGTGCCCAGGGGGCGAATACTAACGAGCAGTACTTC.